This TCR beta chain was captured in a study of PD-1 blockade in mismatch repair-deficient tumors. Using immunoSEQ multiplex PCR, the repertoire was profiled, and TCRdb retains in-frame clones only, with some absent. The data show around 9,600 clones, approximately 84% seen once. Time point denoted: roughly ten-day in vitro stimulation with candidate mutation-associated neoantigen peptide 1. PCR or immunohistochemistry showed mismatch repair deficiency in every enrolled patient. TCR sequencing covered a few patients who responded to pembrolizumab. Germline assignment: CDR1 SGHDN and CDR2 FVKESK. V gave up 1 base and J gave up 5 bases, with 5 bases separating them. The CDR3 has 13 residues. This clone was detected only once. Its specificity is not known.

This chain connects TRBV14 to TRBJ1-4; no definite D call. The TCR sequence derives from an adult with mismatch repair-deficient cancer. The input for sequencing was cells cultured in vitro, taken from a patient treated with pembrolizumab. DNA for the CDR3: TGTGCCAGCAGCCAAGCCTCGAATGAAAAACTGTTTTTT. Residues: CASSQASNEKLFF.